This TCR beta chain stems from a study of blood T cell repertoires in COVID-19. Method: immunoSEQ multiplex PCR; TCRdb's copy keeps in-frame clones and lacks some. The table has 75,000 to 95,000 clones, 90% to 95% seen once. This CDR3 is 15 amino acids long. Trimming removed 5 bases at V and 3 bases at J, with 17 bases between. Germline CDR1 reads LNHDA; CDR2 reads SQIVND (reference sequence). The chain links TRBV19 to TRBJ2-7; weak D call: TRBD2 (6 bases). The source is a man between 60 and 75 years old with acute or convalescent COVID-19. Sample: peripheral blood. This CDR3 is CASSPRGLANYEQYF. For the CDR3, the DNA is TGTGCCAGTAGTCCCCGCGGTCTAGCGAACTACGAGCAGTACTTC.